The rows below give T cell receptor beta chains drawn from one sample of a study of blood T cell repertoires in COVID-19. Method: immunoSEQ multiplex PCR; TCRdb's copy keeps in-frame clones and lacks some. The data contain 200,000 to 250,000 clones, less than 90% of them seen just once; the ten biggest clones take up 15% to 20%. Material for sequencing was peripheral blood. The receptor set was obtained from a woman aged 80 or older with active or convalescent COVID-19. Each CDR3 is given with its conserved first and last residue. Fields, in order: D gene, V gene, clone size, J gene, CDR3 length, CDR3 protein, CDR3 DNA. A D gene is named only where the DNA matches it firmly. Some rows have no size entry. The others give once, few or many, or a class for an expanded clone.

>.|TRBV7-3|.|TRBJ1-5|13
CASSLFSFQPQHF
TGTGCCAGCAGCTTATTTAGCTTTCAGCCCCAGCATTTT
>.|TRBV3-1/TRBV3-2|.|TRBJ2-7|14
CASSLSLFGYEQYF
TGTGCCAGCAGCCTTTCTCTATTTGGCTACGAGCAGTACTTC
>.|TRBV18|.|TRBJ1-6|15
CASSPKADGDSPLHF
TGTGCCAGCTCACCAAAAGCGGATGGGGATTCACCCCTCCACTTT
>.|TRBV18|.|TRBJ2-7|14
CASSSPRTVYEQYF
TGTGCCAGCTCATCCCCGAGGACAGTCTACGAGCAGTACTTC
>TRBD1|TRBV6-5|.|TRBJ1-6|14
CASSLAGGNSPLHF
TGTGCCAGCAGTCTCGCAGGGGGGAATTCACCCCTCCACTTT
>.|TRBV7-2|many|TRBJ1-2|13
CASSSLSLLGYTF
TGTGCCAGCAGCTCCTTGTCCCTCCTCGGCTACACCTTC
>.|TRBV5-5|.|TRBJ1-3|15
CASSLRLSSGNTIYF
TGTGCCAGCAGCTTGCGGTTGAGCTCTGGAAACACCATATATTTT
>TRBD2|TRBV5-4|.|TRBJ2-2|15
CASSPTSSNTGELFF
TGTGCCAGCAGCCCGACTAGCTCCAACACCGGGGAGCTGTTTTTT
>TRBD2|TRBV7-8|.|TRBJ2-7|11
CASGRGYEQYF
TGTGCCAGCGGGAGGGGCTACGAGCAGTACTTC
>TRBD2|TRBV4-2|once|TRBJ2-1|17
CASSQDPGGIAGNEQFF
TGTGCCAGCAGCCAAGATCCGGGAGGGATAGCGGGGAATGAGCAGTTCTTC
>.|TRBV19|.|TRBJ2-2|14
CASSMRAESGELFF
TGTGCCAGTAGTATGCGGGCAGAGTCCGGGGAGCTGTTTTTT
>TRBD1|TRBV9|.|TRBJ2-2|17
CASSKRPGAGGSGELFF
TGTGCCAGCAGCAAACGTCCCGGGGCAGGGGGCTCCGGGGAGCTGTTTTTT
>TRBD2|TRBV7-2|once|TRBJ2-1|13
CASSPRTRSEQFF
TGTGCCAGCAGCCCCCGGACTAGGTCTGAGCAGTTCTTC
>TRBD1|TRBV19|.|TRBJ2-7|18
CASSTRPVGTGKTYEQYF
TGTGCCAGTAGTACCCGGCCTGTCGGGACAGGTAAGACCTACGAGCAGTACTTC
>TRBD1|TRBV7-9|.|TRBJ2-2|15
CASSQGQLNTGELFF
TGTGCCAGCAGCCAGGGACAGCTGAACACCGGGGAGCTGTTTTTT
>TRBD1|TRBV25-1|.|TRBJ1-3|15
CASSRQGNSGNTIYF
TGTGCCAGCTCAAGACAGGGGAACTCTGGAAACACCATATATTTT
>.|TRBV6-2/TRBV6-3|.|TRBJ2-1|12
CASSRPRDEQFF
TGTGCCAGCAGTAGGCCCCGGGATGAGCAGTTCTTC
>TRBD2|TRBV7-2|.|TRBJ2-5|16
CASSTRLAGGSETQYF
TGTGCCAGCAGCACCAGACTAGCGGGGGGGTCCGAGACCCAGTACTTC
>.|TRBV5-1|.|TRBJ2-3|14
CASSLTSGADTQYF
TGCGCCAGCAGCTTGACCTCGGGAGCCGATACGCAGTATTTT
>.|TRBV5-1|.|TRBJ2-1|15
CASSLKASSYNEQFF
TGCGCCAGCAGCTTGAAAGCGAGCTCCTACAATGAGCAGTTCTTC
>.|TRBV18|once|TRBJ2-7|16
CASSPANGRLTYEQYF
TGTGCCAGCTCACCGGCCAATGGGAGGCTCACCTACGAGCAGTACTTC
>TRBD1|TRBV6-5|.|TRBJ2-7|12
CASRDRGSEQYF
TGTGCCAGCCGGGACAGGGGAAGCGAGCAGTACTTC
>TRBD1|TRBV11-3|.|TRBJ1-3|17
CASSLLRGQLSGNTIYF
TGTGCCAGCAGCTTATTAAGGGGACAGCTCTCTGGAAACACCATATATTTT
>TRBD1|TRBV11-2|.|TRBJ2-7|16
CASSLDRSDRGLEQYF
TGTGCCAGCAGCTTAGATAGATCGGACAGGGGGCTTGAGCAGTACTTC
>.|TRBV19|.|TRBJ1-2|14
CASSLEGRNYGYTF
TGTGCCAGTAGCCTCGAGGGTCGGAACTATGGCTACACCTTC
>.|TRBV10-3|.|TRBJ1-1|12
CAISLLGTEAFF
TGTGCCATCAGTCTGCTAGGCACTGAAGCTTTCTTT
>TRBD1|TRBV6-5|.|TRBJ1-6|15
CASSPLTGGNSPLHF
TGTGCCAGCAGTCCATTGACAGGGGGCAATTCACCCCTCCACTTT
>.|TRBV7-2|.|TRBJ2-1|14
CASSLSRQGDEQFF
TGTGCCAGCAGCTTAAGTCGGCAGGGTGATGAGCAGTTCTTC
>TRBD1|TRBV10-3|.|TRBJ2-7|14
CAISEGRGQGEQYF
TGTGCCATCAGTGAGGGGAGGGGACAGGGAGAGCAGTACTTC
>TRBD2|TRBV5-6|few|TRBJ2-3|17
CASSLESGLRATDTQYF
TGTGCCAGCAGCTTGGAATCGGGACTAAGAGCCACAGATACGCAGTATTTT
>.|TRBV18|.|TRBJ1-5|14
CASSPLPGNQPQHF
TGTGCCAGCTCACCCCTCCCGGGCAATCAGCCCCAGCATTTT
>TRBD1|TRBV9|once|TRBJ2-5|15
CASSSRTGGAETQYF
TGTGCCAGCAGCTCCCGGACAGGGGGCGCTGAGACCCAGTACTTC
>.|TRBV12-3/TRBV12-4|.|TRBJ1-2|11
CASSFQYGYTF
TGTGCCAGCAGTTTCCAGTATGGCTACACCTTC
>TRBD1|TRBV7-2|.|TRBJ1-6|15
CASSLPGQLNSPLHF
TGTGCCAGCAGCTTACCGGGACAGTTGAATTCACCCCTCCACTTT
>.|TRBV25-1|.|TRBJ1-2|14
CASSAPGPNYGYTF
TGTGCCAGCAGTGCCCCTGGGCCTAACTATGGCTACACCTTC
>.|TRBV6-1|.|TRBJ2-7|13
CASSEQGSYEQYF
TGTGCCAGCAGTGAACAGGGGTCCTACGAGCAGTACTTC
>.|TRBV7-2|.|TRBJ2-7|15
CASSPRAGQFYEQYF
TGTGCCAGCAGCCCCAGGGCTGGGCAGTTCTACGAGCAGTACTTC